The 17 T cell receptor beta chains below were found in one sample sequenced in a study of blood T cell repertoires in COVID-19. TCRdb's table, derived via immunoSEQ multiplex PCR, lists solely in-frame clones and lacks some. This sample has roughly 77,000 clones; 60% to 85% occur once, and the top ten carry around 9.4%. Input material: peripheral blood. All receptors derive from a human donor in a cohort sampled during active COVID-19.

The CDR3 DNA sequence: TGCGCCAGCAGCTTGGAGGGTAGCGGGGGAGATACGCAGTATTTT. Its translation: CASSLEGSGGDTQYF. The chain couples TRBV5-1 to TRBJ2-3; 9 positions match TRBD2. The CDR3 has 15 amino acids. The germline V gene has CDR1 SGHRS and CDR2 YFSETQ. The junction had 4 bases not matched to a gene; V was cut back by 0 bases and J by 5 bases.

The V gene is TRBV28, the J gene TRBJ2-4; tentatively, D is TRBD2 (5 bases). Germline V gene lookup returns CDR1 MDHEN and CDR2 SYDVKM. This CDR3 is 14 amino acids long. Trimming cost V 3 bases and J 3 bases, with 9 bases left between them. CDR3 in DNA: TGTGCCAGCAGTTTTGGAGGTAGCAAAAACATTCAGTACTTC. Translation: CASSFGGSKNIQYF.

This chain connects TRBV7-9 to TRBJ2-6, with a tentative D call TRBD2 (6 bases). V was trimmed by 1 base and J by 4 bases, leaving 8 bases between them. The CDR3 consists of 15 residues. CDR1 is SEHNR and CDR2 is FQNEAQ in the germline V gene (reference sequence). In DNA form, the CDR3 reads TGTGCCAGCAGCTTAGGCGGGGCCGGGGCCAACGTCCTGACTTTC. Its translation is CASSLGGAGANVLTF.

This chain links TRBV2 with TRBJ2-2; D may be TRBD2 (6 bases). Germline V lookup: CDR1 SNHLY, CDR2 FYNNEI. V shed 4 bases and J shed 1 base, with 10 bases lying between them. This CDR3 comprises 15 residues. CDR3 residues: CASSGAGRNTGELFF. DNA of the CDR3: TGTGCCAGCAGTGGGGCGGGGAGGAACACCGGGGAGCTGTTTTTT.

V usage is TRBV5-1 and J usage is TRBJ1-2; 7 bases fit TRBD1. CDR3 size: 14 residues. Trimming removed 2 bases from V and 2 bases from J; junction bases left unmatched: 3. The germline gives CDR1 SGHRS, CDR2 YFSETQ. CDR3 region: CASSFGTANYGYTF. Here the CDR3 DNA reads TGCGCCAGCAGCTTCGGGACAGCCAACTATGGCTACACCTTC.

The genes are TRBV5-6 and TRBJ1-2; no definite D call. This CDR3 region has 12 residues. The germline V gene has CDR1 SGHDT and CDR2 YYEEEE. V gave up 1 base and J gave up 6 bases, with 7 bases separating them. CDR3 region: CASSLPFDGYTF. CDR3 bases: TGTGCCAGCAGCTTGCCTTTTGATGGCTACACCTTC.

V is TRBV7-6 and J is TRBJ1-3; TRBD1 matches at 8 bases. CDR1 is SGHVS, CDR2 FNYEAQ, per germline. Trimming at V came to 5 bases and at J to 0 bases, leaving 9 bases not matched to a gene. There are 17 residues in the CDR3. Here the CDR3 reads CASSPTGALSSGNTIYF. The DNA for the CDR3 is TGTGCCAGCAGCCCGACAGGGGCCTTGAGCTCTGGAAACACCATATATTTT.

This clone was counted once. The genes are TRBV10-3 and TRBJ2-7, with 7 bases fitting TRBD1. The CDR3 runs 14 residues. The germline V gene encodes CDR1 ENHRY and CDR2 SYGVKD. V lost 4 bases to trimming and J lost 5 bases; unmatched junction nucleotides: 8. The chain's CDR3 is CAISVNRGTDEQYF. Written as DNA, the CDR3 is TGTGCCATCAGTGTGAACAGGGGAACTGACGAGCAGTACTTC.

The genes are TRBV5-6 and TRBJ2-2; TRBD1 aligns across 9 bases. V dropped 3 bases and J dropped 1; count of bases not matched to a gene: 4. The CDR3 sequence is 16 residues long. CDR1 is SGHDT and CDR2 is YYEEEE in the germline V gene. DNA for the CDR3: TGTGCCAGCAGCTGGACAGGGGCGAGGAACACCGGGGAGCTGTTTTTT. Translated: CASSWTGARNTGELFF.

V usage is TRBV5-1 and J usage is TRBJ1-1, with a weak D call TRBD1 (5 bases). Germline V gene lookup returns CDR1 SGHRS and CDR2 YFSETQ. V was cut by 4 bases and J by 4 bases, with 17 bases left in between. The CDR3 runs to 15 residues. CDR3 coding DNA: TGCGCCAGCAGCCTTCTCGGGACTGCCCTCACTGAAGCTTTCTTT. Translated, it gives CASSLLGTALTEAFF.

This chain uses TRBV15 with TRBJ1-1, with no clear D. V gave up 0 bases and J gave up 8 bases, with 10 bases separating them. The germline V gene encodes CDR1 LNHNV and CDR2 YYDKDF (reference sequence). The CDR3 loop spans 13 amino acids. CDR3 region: CATSRDQGEEAFF. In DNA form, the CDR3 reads TGTGCCACCAGCAGAGATCAAGGAGAAGAAGCTTTCTTT.

The CDR3 loop is CASSLAGKTEAFF. CDR3 coding DNA: TGTGCCAGCAGCTTGGCAGGGAAAACTGAAGCTTTCTTT. This chain links TRBV5-4 with TRBJ1-1; possible D gene TRBD1, 5 bases. V shed 0 bases and J shed 5 bases, with 8 bases lying between them. The CDR3 is 13 residues long. CDR1 SGHNT and CDR2 YYREEE come from the germline V gene (reference sequence).

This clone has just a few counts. CDR3 DNA: TGTGCCAGTTGTCCCGGCGGGGCTACGGAGGAGACCCAGTACTTC. It is translated as CASCPGGATEETQYF. The chain has TRBV6-6 and TRBJ2-5, with D maybe TRBD2 (6 bases). V was pared by 9 bases and J by 5 bases, with 22 bases between. The germline V gene encodes CDR1 MNHNY and CDR2 SVGAGI (reference sequence). This CDR3 comprises 15 residues.

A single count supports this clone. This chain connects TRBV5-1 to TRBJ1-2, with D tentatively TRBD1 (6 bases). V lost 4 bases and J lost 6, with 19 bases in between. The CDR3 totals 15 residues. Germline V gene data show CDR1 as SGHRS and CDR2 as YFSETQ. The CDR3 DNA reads TGCGCCAGCAGCCTATGGACAGACTCCCGGGATGGCTACACCTTC. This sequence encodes CASSLWTDSRDGYTF.

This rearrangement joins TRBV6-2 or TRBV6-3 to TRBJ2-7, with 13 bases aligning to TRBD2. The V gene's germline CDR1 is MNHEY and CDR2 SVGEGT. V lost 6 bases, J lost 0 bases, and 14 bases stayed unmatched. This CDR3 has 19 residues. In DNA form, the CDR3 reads TGTGCCAGCAGCTCCGTAATCGGACTAGCGGGGGTCAGCTCCTACGAGCAGTACTTC. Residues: CASSSVIGLAGVSSYEQYF.

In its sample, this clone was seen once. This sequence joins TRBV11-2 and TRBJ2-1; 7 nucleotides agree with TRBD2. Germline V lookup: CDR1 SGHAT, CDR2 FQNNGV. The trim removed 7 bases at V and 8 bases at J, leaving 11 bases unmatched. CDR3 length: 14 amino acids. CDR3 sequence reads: CASIPYGGVDEQFF. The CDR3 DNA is TGTGCCAGCATCCCCTATGGGGGGGTAGATGAGCAGTTCTTC.

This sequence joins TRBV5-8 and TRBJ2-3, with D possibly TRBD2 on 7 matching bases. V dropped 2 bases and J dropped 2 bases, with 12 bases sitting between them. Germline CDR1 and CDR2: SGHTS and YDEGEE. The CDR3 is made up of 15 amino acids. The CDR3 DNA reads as TGTGCCAGCAGCTTTGCGGGGGCCTCCACAGATACGCAGTATTTT. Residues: CASSFAGASTDTQYF.